What follows is one T cell receptor (beta chain) and its context. This clonotype has only a few counts. The antigen it recognizes is unknown. No base-level quality is on record; no much larger clone is a single base apart. Set within a cohort of healthcare workers in London, UK, this nested case-control study involved weekly PCR testing of nasopharyngeal swabs along with blood sampling. Healthcare workers were recruited during the week of the UK lockdown, between 23 and 31 March 2020, and followed weekly for up to about 15 weeks. This sample is part of a study of early T cells in non-severe SARS-CoV-2 infection (dated by TCRdb to about 2021). The study in broad terms: Because TCR sequencing was done on bulk RNA from unsorted whole blood, the alpha and beta chains could not be paired.

Receptors were amplified or captured by 5' RACE. The instrument was a NextSeq 500. In the TCR library protocol, unique molecular identifiers were attached to individual cDNA molecules to correct for PCR bias and sequencing error. Both TCR alpha and beta chains were sequenced, and tight co-correlation was observed between alpha and beta sequence abundances in each sample. The source study handled its data this way. Decombinator V4 was used to perform V gene, J gene and CDR3 annotation of TCR sequences. TCRs were defined as expanded if a significant change between any two time points was detected under a Poisson model with p below 0.0001. TCR abundances were normalised to the total number of TCRs sequenced per sample and expressed as counts per million. MAIT TCRs were defined by TRAV1-2 paired with TRAJ12, TRAJ20 or TRAJ33, and iNKT TCRs by TRAV10 paired with TRAJ18. A search of VDJdb, accessed on 1 November 2021, was run for TCRs annotated to CMV, EBV and SARS-CoV-2, with TCRs annotated for multiple antigens excluded. Using fastp at Q25 and MiXCR, TCRdb reprocessed the public reads and kept productive beta chains. CDR3 protein sequences are deduplicated, and each keeps its most common genes and DNA. TCRdb's processing, not the authors', yielded these V and J calls. This sample has roughly 70,000 distinct CDR3 sequences in its table, and 20% to 25% of those were observed once. The ten largest clones capture more than 15% of the sample.

CDR1 and CDR2 are drawn from the germline V gene: SGHRS, YFSETQ. Relative to germline, V is 7 bases shorter and J is 6 bases shorter, with 13 bases between their ends. Its CDR3 holds 13 amino acids, cysteine through phenylalanine. Of all the DNA, just the CDR3 is kept, 39 bases in frame from base 1. What the research found in general, with its limitations: Matching against VDJdb was skewed toward anti-spike CD8 responses, likely underestimated virus-specific expansions, and missed private and CD4 specificities.

The receptor was isolated from an adult who was a healthcare worker with PCR-confirmed SARS-CoV-2 infection or an uninfected control (not recorded which). This specimen was whole blood, taken at baseline. This receptor chain uses TRBV5-1 and TRBJ2-2, with an unclear D gene assignment. This receptor carries the CDR3 CASQQQYPGELFF. The nucleotide sequence reads as follows: TGCGCCAGCCAGCAACAATACCCCGGGGAGCTGTTTTTT.